This TCR beta chain is from a study of T cells of healthy individuals. This clonotype has more than one count but fewer than ten. Each CDR3 protein gets one entry after TCRdb re-called the 5' RACE reads with MiXCR. The top ten clones hold about 15% of a sample with 53,000 or so distinct CDR3 sequences, about 14% of them seen once. This CDR3 is built from 15 residues. With 0 bases removed from V and 5 bases from J, the gap between germline ends came to 14 bases. Germline V gene lookup returns CDR1 SGHRS and CDR2 YFSETQ. The rearrangement uses TRBV5-1 and TRBJ2-5, with D perhaps TRBD2 (7 bases). The source of this sequence is a human donor in good health. In DNA, the CDR3 is TGCGCCAGCAGCTTGGGGTCGGGGGGCCATGAGACCCAGTACTTC. Translated, it gives CASSLGSGGHETQYF.